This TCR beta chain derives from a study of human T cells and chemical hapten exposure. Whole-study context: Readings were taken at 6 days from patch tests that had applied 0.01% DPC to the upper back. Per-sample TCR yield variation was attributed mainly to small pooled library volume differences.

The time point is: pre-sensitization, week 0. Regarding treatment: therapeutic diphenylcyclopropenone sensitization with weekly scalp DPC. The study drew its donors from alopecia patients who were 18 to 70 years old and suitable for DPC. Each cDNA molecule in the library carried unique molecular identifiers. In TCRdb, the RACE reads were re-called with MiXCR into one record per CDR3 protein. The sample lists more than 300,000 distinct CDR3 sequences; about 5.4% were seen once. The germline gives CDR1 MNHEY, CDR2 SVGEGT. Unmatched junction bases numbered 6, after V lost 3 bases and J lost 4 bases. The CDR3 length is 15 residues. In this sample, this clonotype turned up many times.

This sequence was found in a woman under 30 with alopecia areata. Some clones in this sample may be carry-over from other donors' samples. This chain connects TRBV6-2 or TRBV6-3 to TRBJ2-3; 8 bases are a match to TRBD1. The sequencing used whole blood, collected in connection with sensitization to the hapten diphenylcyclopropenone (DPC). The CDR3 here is CASSYTGQGPDTQYF. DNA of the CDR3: TGTGCCAGCAGTTATACCGGACAGGGTCCAGATACGCAGTATTTT.